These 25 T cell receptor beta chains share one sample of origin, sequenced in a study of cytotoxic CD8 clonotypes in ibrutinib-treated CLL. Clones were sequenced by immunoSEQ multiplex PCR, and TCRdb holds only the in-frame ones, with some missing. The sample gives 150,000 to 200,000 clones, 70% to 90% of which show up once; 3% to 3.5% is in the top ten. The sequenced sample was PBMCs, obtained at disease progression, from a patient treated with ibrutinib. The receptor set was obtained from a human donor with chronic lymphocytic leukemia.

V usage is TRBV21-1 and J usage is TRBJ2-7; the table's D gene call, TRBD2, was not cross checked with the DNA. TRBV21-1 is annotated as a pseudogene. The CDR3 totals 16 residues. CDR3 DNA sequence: TGTGCCAGCAGCAAAGCGCTAGCGGGGTACTCCTACGAGCAGTACTTC. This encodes CASSKALAGYSYEQYF.

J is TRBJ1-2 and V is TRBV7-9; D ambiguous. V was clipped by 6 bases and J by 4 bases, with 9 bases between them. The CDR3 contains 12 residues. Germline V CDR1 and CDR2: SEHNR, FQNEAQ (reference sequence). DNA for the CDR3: TGTGCCAGCAGTTGGCCCGGCTATGGCTACACCTTC. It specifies CASSWPGYGYTF.

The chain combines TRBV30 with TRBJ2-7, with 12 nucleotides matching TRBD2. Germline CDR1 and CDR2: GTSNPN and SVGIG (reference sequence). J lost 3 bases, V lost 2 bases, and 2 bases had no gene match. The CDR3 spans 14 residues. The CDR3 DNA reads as TGTGCCTGGAGTCCGGGACTAGCGGGCTACGAGCAGTACTTC. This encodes CAWSPGLAGYEQYF. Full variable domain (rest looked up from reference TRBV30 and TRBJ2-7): SQTIHQWPATLVQPVGSPLSLECTVEGTSNPNLYWYRQAAGRGLQLLFYSVGIGQISSEVPQNLSASRPQDRQFILSSKKLLLSDSGFYLCAWSPGLAGYEQYFGPGTRLTVT.

The CDR3 loop is CASSAGRSSNQPQHF. CDR3 DNA: TGTGCCAGCAGTGCAGGGAGATCGAGCAATCAGCCCCAGCATTTT. This sequence joins TRBV2 and TRBJ1-5; the D gene is possibly TRBD1 (5 bases). Trimming pared 4 bases from V and 1 base from J, leaving 11 bases between. Germline V lookup: CDR1 SNHLY, CDR2 FYNNEI. There are 15 residues in the CDR3.

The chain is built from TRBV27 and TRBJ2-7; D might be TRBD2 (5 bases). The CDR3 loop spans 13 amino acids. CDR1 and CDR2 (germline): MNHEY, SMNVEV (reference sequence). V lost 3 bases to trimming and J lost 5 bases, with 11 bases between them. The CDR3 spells CASSLRGPDEQYF. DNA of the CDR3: TGTGCCAGCAGTTTGCGAGGGCCGGACGAGCAGTACTTC.

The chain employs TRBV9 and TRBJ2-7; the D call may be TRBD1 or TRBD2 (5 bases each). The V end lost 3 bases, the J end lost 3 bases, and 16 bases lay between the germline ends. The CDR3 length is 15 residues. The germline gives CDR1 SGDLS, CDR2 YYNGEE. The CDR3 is CASSETGTEIYEQYF. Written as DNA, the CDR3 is TGTGCCAGCAGCGAAACCGGGACGGAGATCTACGAGCAGTACTTC.

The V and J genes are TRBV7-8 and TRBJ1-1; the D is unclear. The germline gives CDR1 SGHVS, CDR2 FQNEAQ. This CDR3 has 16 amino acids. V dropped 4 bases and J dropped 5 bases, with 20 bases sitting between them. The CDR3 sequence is CASSWRLSRTGTEAFF. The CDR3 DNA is TGTGCCAGCAGCTGGCGGCTCTCCCGAACCGGTACTGAAGCTTTCTTT.

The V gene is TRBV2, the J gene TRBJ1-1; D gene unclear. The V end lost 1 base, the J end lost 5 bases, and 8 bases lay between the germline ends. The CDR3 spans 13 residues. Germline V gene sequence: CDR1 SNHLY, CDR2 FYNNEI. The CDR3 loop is CASSEGPETEAFF. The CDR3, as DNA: TGTGCCAGCAGTGAAGGTCCCGAGACTGAAGCTTTCTTT.

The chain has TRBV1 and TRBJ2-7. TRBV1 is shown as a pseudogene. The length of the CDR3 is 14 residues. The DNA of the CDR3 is TGCACCAGCAGCCATTACCGGGGGCCAGCCGAGCAGTACTTC. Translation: CTSSHYRGPAEQYF.

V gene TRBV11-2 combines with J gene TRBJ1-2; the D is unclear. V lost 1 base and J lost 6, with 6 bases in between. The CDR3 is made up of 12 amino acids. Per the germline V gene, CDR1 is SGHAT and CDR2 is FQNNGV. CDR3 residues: CASSLGRDGYTF. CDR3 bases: TGTGCCAGCAGCTTAGGGCGGGATGGCTACACCTTC. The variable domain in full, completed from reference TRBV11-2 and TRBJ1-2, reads EAGVAQSPRYKIIEKRQSVAFWCNPISGHATLYWYQQILGQGPKLLIQFQNNGVVDDSQLPKDRFSAERLKGVDSTLKIQPAKLEDSAVYLCASSLGRDGYTFGSGTRLTVV.

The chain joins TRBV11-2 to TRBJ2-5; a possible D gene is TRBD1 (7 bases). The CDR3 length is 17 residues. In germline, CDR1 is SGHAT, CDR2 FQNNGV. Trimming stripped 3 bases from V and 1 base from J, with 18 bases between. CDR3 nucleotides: TGTGCCAGCAGCTTTAACCTCAGGGGGGTGTTCCAAGAGACCCAGTACTTC. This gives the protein CASSFNLRGVFQETQYF.

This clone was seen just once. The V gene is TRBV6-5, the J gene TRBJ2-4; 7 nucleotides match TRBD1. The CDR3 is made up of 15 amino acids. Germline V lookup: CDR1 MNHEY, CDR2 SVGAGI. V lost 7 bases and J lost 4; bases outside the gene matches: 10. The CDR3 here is CASKTLGTVKNIQYF. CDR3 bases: TGTGCCAGCAAGACCCTGGGGACAGTTAAAAACATTCAGTACTTC.

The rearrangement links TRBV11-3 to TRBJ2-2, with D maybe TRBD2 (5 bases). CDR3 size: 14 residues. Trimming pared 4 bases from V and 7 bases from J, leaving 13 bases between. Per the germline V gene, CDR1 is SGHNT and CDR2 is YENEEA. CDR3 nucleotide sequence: TGTGCCAGCAGCTACGGGCAACGGGGCGGGGAGCTGTTTTTT. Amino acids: CASSYGQRGGELFF.

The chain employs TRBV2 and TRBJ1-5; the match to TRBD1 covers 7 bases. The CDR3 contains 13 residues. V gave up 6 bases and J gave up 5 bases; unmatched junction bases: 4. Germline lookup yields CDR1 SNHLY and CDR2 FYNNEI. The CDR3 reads CASSRGQDQPQHF. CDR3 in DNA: TGTGCCAGCAGCCGAGGACAGGATCAGCCCCAGCATTTT.

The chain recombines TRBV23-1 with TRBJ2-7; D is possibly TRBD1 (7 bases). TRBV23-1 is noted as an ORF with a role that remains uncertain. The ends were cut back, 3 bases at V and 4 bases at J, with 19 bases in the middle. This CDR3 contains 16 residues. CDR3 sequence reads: CASSHPTQGGVYEQYF. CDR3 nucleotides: TGCGCCAGCAGTCATCCAACCCAGGGGGGTGTATACGAGCAGTACTTC.

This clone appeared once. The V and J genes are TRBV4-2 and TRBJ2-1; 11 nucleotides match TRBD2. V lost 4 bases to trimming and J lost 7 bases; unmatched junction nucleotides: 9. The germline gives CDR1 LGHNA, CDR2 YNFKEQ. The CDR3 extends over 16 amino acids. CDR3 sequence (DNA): TGTGCCAGCAGCCTTACACGAACTAGCGGGAGAAATGAGCAGTTCTTC. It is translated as CASSLTRTSGRNEQFF.

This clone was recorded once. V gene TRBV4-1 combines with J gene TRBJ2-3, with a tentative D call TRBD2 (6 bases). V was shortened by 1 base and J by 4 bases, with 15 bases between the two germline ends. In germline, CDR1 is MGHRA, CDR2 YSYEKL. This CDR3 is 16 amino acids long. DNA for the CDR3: TGCGCCAGCAGCCAAGGGGGGGATCGGAGGGCAGATACGCAGTATTTT. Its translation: CASSQGGDRRADTQYF.

CDR3 protein: CASSPTGTDTGELFF. The CDR3, as DNA: TGTGCCAGCTCACCAACCGGGACAGACACCGGGGAGCTGTTTTTT. The chain recombines TRBV18 with TRBJ2-2, with TRBD1 identical over 7 bases. V shed 2 bases and J 3 bases; nucleotides not matched to a gene: 3. CDR1 is KGHSH and CDR2 is LQKENI in the germline V gene. This CDR3 contains 15 residues.

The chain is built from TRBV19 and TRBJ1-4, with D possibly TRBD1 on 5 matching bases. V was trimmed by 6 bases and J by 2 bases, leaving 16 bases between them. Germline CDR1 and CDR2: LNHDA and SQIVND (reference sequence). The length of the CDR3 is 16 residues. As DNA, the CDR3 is TGTGCCAGTAGGGCAAATAGGGGTTCCACTAATGAAAAACTGTTTTTT. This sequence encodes CASRANRGSTNEKLFF.

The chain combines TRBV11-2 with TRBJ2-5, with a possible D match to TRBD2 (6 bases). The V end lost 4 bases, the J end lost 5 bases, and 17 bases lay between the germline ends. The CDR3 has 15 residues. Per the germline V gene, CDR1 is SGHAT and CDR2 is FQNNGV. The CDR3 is CASSSSGGARETQYF. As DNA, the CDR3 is TGTGCCAGCAGCTCGTCCGGGGGAGCGCGGGAGACCCAGTACTTC.

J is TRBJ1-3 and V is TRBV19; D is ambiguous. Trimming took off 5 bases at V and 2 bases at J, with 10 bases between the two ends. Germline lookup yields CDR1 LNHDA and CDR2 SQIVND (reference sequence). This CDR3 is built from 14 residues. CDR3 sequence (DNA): TGTGCCAGTAGTGCAGGAGGAGCTGGAAACACCATATATTTT. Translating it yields CASSAGGAGNTIYF. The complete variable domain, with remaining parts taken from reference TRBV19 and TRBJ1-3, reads DGGITQSPKYLFRKEGQNVTLSCEQNLNHDAMYWYRQDPGQGLRLIYYSQIVNDFQKGDIAEGYSVSREKKESFPLTVTSAQKNPTAFYLCASSAGGAGNTIYFGEGSWLTVV.

The CDR3 sequence: CASSRRDGPNTGELFF. In nucleotides, the CDR3 is TGTGCCAGTAGTAGGAGGGACGGCCCGAACACCGGGGAGCTGTTTTTT. This chain uses TRBV19 with TRBJ2-2, with a tentative D call TRBD2 (6 bases). V shed 4 bases and J shed 0 bases, with 12 bases lying between them. This CDR3 comprises 16 residues. Per germline, CDR1 LNHDA and CDR2 SQIVND (reference sequence).

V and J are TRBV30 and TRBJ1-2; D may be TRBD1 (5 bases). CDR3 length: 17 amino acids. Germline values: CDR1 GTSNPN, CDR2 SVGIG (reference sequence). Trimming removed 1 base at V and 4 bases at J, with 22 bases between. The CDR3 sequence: CAWSGLGATRRPYGYTF. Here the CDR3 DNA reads TGTGCCTGGAGTGGCCTCGGGGCCACTAGAAGGCCCTATGGCTACACCTTC.

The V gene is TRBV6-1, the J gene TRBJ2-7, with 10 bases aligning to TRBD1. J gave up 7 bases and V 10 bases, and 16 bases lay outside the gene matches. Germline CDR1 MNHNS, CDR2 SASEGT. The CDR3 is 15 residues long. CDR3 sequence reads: CATPKPGQGTREQYF. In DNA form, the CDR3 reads TGTGCCACTCCGAAACCGGGACAGGGGACGCGGGAGCAGTACTTC.

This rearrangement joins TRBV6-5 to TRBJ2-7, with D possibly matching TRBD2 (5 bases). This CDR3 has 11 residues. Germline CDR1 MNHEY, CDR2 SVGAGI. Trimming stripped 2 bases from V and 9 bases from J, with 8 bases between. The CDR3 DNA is TGTGCCAGCAGTTACGGCGGAGGGCAGTACTTC. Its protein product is CASSYGGGQYF.